This is a list of T cell receptor beta chains from one sample in a study of shared clonotypes between healthy human individuals. Measured with immunoSEQ multiplex PCR; TCRdb has only the in-frame clones, and not every one. The sample gives 2 million to 2.5 million clones, 95% of which show up once; roughly 0.13% is in the top ten. The specimen was naive CD4+ T cells sorted from blood. These receptors all stem from a man between 18 and 35 years old in good health. Each CDR3 is given with its conserved first and last residue. D genes are given only for firm matches. Size is stated for part of the rows, as once, few or many counts, or as a class when the clone is expanded.

j_call,clone_size,v_call,d_call,cdr3_aa,cdr3_nt
TRBJ1-6,NA,TRBV10-3,NA,CAISESIGVLPLHF,TGTGCCATCAGTGAGTCGATTGGGGTGCTACCCCTCCACTTT
TRBJ1-4,NA,TRBV6-6,NA,CASSSSATNEKLFF,TGTGCCAGCAGTTCCTCGGCAACTAATGAAAAACTGTTTTTT
TRBJ2-3,NA,TRBV11-2,NA,CASSLVSGSRTDTQYF,TGTGCCAGCAGCTTAGTGTCGGGCTCTAGAACAGATACGCAGTATTTT
TRBJ1-3,NA,TRBV5-1,NA,CASSLGSGSVNTIYF,TGCGCCAGCAGCTTGGGCTCGGGGTCCGTAAACACCATATATTTT
TRBJ2-7,NA,TRBV27,NA,CASSLGGGEDEQYF,TGTGCCAGCAGTTTGGGAGGGGGTGAAGACGAGCAGTACTTC
TRBJ1-1,once,TRBV11-2,NA,CASSFSGTEAFF,TGTGCCAGCAGCTTCTCCGGGACTGAAGCTTTCTTT
TRBJ2-7,NA,TRBV19,NA,CASSIVHRSYEQYF,TGTGCCAGTAGTATAGTCCACCGGTCCTACGAGCAGTACTTC
TRBJ2-7,few,TRBV18,NA,CASSPPGLYEQYF,TGTGCCAGCTCACCACCGGGGCTCTACGAGCAGTACTTC
TRBJ2-1,NA,TRBV29-1,TRBD2,CSVPTSGSRYNEQFF,TGCAGCGTGCCTACTAGCGGGAGTCGCTACAATGAGCAGTTCTTC
TRBJ2-7,NA,TRBV7-2,NA,CASSQTGYEQYF,TGTGCCAGCAGCCAAACTGGGTACGAGCAGTACTTC
TRBJ1-3,NA,TRBV30,NA,CAWRRPVFSGNTIYF,TGTGCCTGGCGCCGTCCAGTATTCTCTGGAAACACCATATATTTT
TRBJ1-5,NA,TRBV19,NA,CASSIGTATDGHF,TGTGCCAGTAGTATAGGGACCGCGACAGACGGGCATTTT
TRBJ2-5,NA,TRBV7-9,TRBD2,CASSYTSGSGETQYF,TGTGCCAGCAGCTACACTAGCGGGAGTGGAGAGACCCAGTACTTC
TRBJ1-2,NA,TRBV5-4,NA,CASSDAGRNYGYTF,TGTGCCAGCAGCGATGCGGGACGCAACTATGGCTACACCTTC
TRBJ2-2,NA,TRBV2,NA,CASTPEPNTGELFF,TGTGCCAGCACCCCCGAACCGAACACCGGGGAGCTGTTTTTT
TRBJ2-3,once,TRBV7-9,NA,CASSLSRGTDTQYF,TGTGCCAGCAGCTTAAGCCGGGGCACAGATACGCAGTATTTT
TRBJ1-3,NA,TRBV13,NA,CASSLGEGFSGNTIYF,TGTGCCAGCAGCTTAGGAGAGGGGTTCTCTGGAAACACCATATATTTT
TRBJ2-2,NA,TRBV27,NA,CASSLSTRNTGELFF,TGTGCCAGCAGTTTATCGACTAGGAACACCGGGGAGCTGTTTTTT
TRBJ2-1,NA,TRBV11-2,TRBD2,CASSLGGRAKNEQFF,TGTGCCAGCAGCTTGGGCGGGAGGGCGAAAAATGAGCAGTTCTTC
TRBJ2-7,NA,TRBV29-1,TRBD1,CSVARTGDEQYF,TGCAGCGTCGCCCGGACAGGGGACGAGCAGTACTTC
TRBJ2-5,NA,TRBV10-2,NA,CASSESRGLYGQYF,TGCGCCAGCAGTGAAAGCAGGGGCCTCTACGGGCAGTACTTC
TRBJ1-2,NA,TRBV14,TRBD1,CASSPMDRRPGYTF,TGTGCCAGCAGCCCGATGGACAGGCGTCCTGGCTACACCTTC
TRBJ1-3,NA,TRBV30,TRBD1,CAWSYPGQGRNTIYF,TGTGCCTGGAGTTATCCGGGACAGGGACGAAACACCATATATTTT
TRBJ2-7,NA,TRBV5-1,NA,CASSLEFGYEQYF,TGCGCCAGCAGCTTGGAGTTTGGATACGAGCAGTACTTC
TRBJ1-6,NA,TRBV6-1,NA,CASSEARQFMGNSPLHF,TGTGCCAGCAGTGAAGCTAGGCAGTTTATGGGGAATTCACCCCTCCACTTT
TRBJ1-1,few,TRBV10-2,NA,CASSAGEWTEAFF,TGCGCCAGCAGTGCAGGGGAATGGACTGAAGCTTTCTTT
TRBJ2-3,NA,TRBV5-4,TRBD1,CASSRTGDARTDTQYF,TGTGCCAGCAGCCGAACAGGGGACGCTCGAACAGATACGCAGTATTTT
TRBJ2-1,once,TRBV9,TRBD2,CASSVGLAGGPGNEQFF,TGTGCCAGCAGCGTAGGACTAGCGGGAGGGCCGGGAAATGAGCAGTTCTTC
TRBJ2-7,NA,TRBV9,TRBD1,CASSVAGTGGNEQYF,TGTGCCAGCAGCGTAGCTGGGACAGGGGGCAACGAGCAGTACTTC
TRBJ1-6,NA,TRBV9,NA,CASSARVWDSPLHF,TGTGCCAGCAGCGCCCGGGTCTGGGATTCACCCCTCCACTTT
TRBJ1-2,NA,TRBV28,NA,CASTPGNPYGYTF,TGTGCCAGTACCCCGGGAAATCCCTATGGCTACACCTTC
TRBJ2-3,NA,TRBV5-1,TRBD1,CASSLGRNRGFTDTQYF,TGCGCCAGCAGCTTGGGGAGGAACAGGGGATTCACAGATACGCAGTATTTT
TRBJ2-1,NA,TRBV7-2,TRBD2,CASSFVSGTINNEQFF,TGTGCCAGCAGCTTTGTCAGCGGGACTATCAACAATGAGCAGTTCTTC
TRBJ1-2,NA,TRBV19,TRBD1,CASKALPGTGALNYGYTF,TGTGCCAGTAAGGCCCTACCCGGGACAGGCGCTCTCAACTATGGCTACACCTTC
TRBJ1-4,NA,TRBV11-2,NA,CASSLEGGVGEKLFF,TGTGCCAGCAGCTTAGAAGGGGGGGTTGGAGAAAAACTGTTTTTT
TRBJ1-5,NA,TRBV18,TRBD1,CASSPGTDQPQHF,TGTGCCAGCTCGCCGGGGACAGATCAGCCCCAGCATTTT
TRBJ2-7,NA,TRBV7-9,NA,CASSLNSAYEQYF,TGTGCCAGCAGCTTGAACAGCGCCTACGAGCAGTACTTC
TRBJ1-1,once,TRBV6-5,NA,CASSYSREGNTEAFF,TGTGCCAGCAGTTACTCTCGGGAGGGGAACACTGAAGCTTTCTTT
TRBJ2-5,NA,TRBV5-1,TRBD1,CASSLEGQEGMTQYF,TGCGCCAGCAGCTTGGAGGGACAGGAGGGGATGACCCAGTACTTC
TRBJ2-3,few,TRBV7-9,NA,CASSPTDTQYF,TGTGCCAGCAGCCCAACAGATACGCAGTATTTT
TRBJ2-1,NA,TRBV2,TRBD2,CATKRTSDNEQFF,TGTGCCACCAAAAGGACTAGCGACAATGAGCAGTTCTTC
TRBJ1-4,NA,TRBV30,NA,CAWSKPTDFNEKLFF,TGTGCCTGGAGTAAACCGACAGATTTTAATGAAAAACTGTTTTTT
TRBJ1-4,NA,TRBV10-3,TRBD1,CAISGGQGEKLFF,TGTGCCATCAGTGGGGGACAGGGGGAAAAACTGTTTTTT
TRBJ2-7,NA,TRBV11-3,TRBD1,CASSLMGQGYEQYF,TGTGCCAGCAGCTTAATGGGACAGGGGTACGAGCAGTACTTC